The T cell receptor (beta chain) under discussion was sequenced for a study of T-cell reconstitution after alpha-beta-depleted transplantation in children. Study observations and caveats: At one year after transplant, newly produced T cells mostly accounted for T-cell counts and diversity. Expanded graft clones, several hundred of them, were reportedly the source of alpha-beta T cells about two months after transplant.

Concerning this clonotype itself: Its antigen is currently unknown.

This sample's TCRbeta library carried unique molecular identifier barcodes. TCRdb passed the PCR reads through MiXCR, listing each CDR3 protein once. The data hold about 310,000 distinct CDR3 sequences, with 23% observed a single time. Germline assignment: CDR1 SGHRS and CDR2 YFSETQ. Trimming pared 4 bases from V and 6 bases from J, leaving 19 bases between. This CDR3 contains 16 residues. The source is a male patient under 18 who had a stem cell transplant for acute lymphoblastic leukemia, so the T cells may come from the graft donor. The genes are TRBV5-1 and TRBJ1-4; possible D gene TRBD1, 5 bases. The sequenced sample was PBMCs, mostly from graft donor cells, obtained 180 days after TCRalphabeta/CD19-depleted stem cell transplant. The CDR3 DNA reads TGCGCCAGCAGCCCCGGAGTGGCTCAGGGACATGAAAAACTGTTTTTT. It specifies CASSPGVAQGHEKLFF. The full variable domain, in which reference TRBV5-1 and TRBJ1-4 provide the parts outside the CDR3, is KAGVTQTPRYLIKTRGQQVTLSCSPISGHRSVSWYQQTPGQGLQFLFEYFSETQRNKGNFPGRFSGRQFSNSRSEMNVSTLELGDSALYLCASSPGVAQGHEKLFFGSGTQLSVL.